This is a list of T cell receptor beta chains from one sample in a study of PD-1 blockade in mismatch repair-deficient tumors. Clones were read by immunoSEQ multiplex PCR, and TCRdb kept only the in-frame ones, dropping some. The sample shows 100,000 to 150,000 clones, around 87% of them seen only once. The sample was peripheral blood, taken 44 weeks after starting pembrolizumab. These receptors were collected from an adult with mismatch repair-deficient cancer. CDR3s include the opening cysteine and the closing phenylalanine or tryptophan. The order of the fields is V gene, D gene, J gene, CDR3 protein, CDR3 DNA. A D gene is named only where the DNA matches it firmly.

TRBV7-8,TRBD2,TRBJ2-5,CASSDLAGGRETQYF,TGTGCCAGCAGTGATCTAGCGGGAGGGCGGGAGACCCAGTACTTC
TRBV5-1,TRBD1,TRBJ2-2,CASSPGQGYTGELFF,TGCGCCAGCAGCCCAGGACAGGGATACACCGGGGAGCTGTTTTTT
TRBV4-2,TRBD2,TRBJ2-1,CASITNGVAGVGRNEQFF,TGTGCCAGCATCACAAATGGGGTAGCGGGAGTCGGTAGGAATGAGCAGTTCTTC
TRBV19,TRBD1,TRBJ1-5,CASSVDRGPGNQPQHF,TGTGCCAGTAGTGTGGACAGGGGGCCGGGTAATCAGCCCCAGCATTTT
TRBV14,-,TRBJ2-7,CASSQGAGSYEQYF,TGTGCCAGCAGCCAAGGGGCGGGCTCCTACGAGCAGTACTTC
TRBV19,TRBD1,TRBJ2-2,CASTERDSYVWTGELFF,TGTGCCAGTACCGAACGGGACAGCTACGTTTGGACCGGGGAGCTGTTTTTT
TRBV6-1,-,TRBJ1-1,CASSANRALPWVTEAFF,TGTGCCAGCAGTGCAAACCGGGCCCTACCTTGGGTCACTGAAGCTTTCTTT
TRBV7-9,TRBD2,TRBJ2-7,CASSKYRDYSYEQYF,TGTGCCAGCAGCAAGTACCGGGACTACTCCTACGAGCAGTACTTC
TRBV30,-,TRBJ1-1,CAWRSPGLKGEAFF,TGTGCCTGGAGGAGCCCAGGGCTAAAGGGTGAAGCTTTCTTT
TRBV28,-,TRBJ1-5,CASRGGRSVYSNQPQHF,TGTGCCAGCAGAGGAGGCCGGTCGGTATATAGCAATCAGCCCCAGCATTTT